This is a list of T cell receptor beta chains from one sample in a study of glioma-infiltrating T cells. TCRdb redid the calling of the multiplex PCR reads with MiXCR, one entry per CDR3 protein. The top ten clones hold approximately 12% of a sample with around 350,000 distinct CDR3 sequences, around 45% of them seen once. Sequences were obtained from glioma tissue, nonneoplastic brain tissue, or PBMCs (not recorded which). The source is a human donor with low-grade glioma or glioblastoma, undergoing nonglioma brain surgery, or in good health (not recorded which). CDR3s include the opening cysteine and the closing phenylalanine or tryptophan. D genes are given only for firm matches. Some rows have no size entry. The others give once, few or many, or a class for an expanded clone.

CDR3aa: CAISESRGSGANVLTF
CDR3nt: TGTGCCATCAGTGAGTCGAGAGGCTCTGGGGCCAACGTCCTGACTTTC
abundance: NA
d_gene: NA
v_gene: TRBV10-3
j_gene: TRBJ2-6
len: 16

CDR3aa: CSARQTPWTSGELAKNIQYF
CDR3nt: TGCAGTGCTAGGCAGACTCCCTGGACTAGCGGAGAGCTAGCCAAAAACATTCAGTACTTC
abundance: NA
d_gene: TRBD2
v_gene: TRBV20-1
j_gene: TRBJ2-4
len: 20

CDR3aa: CASSLSDRVEKLFF
CDR3nt: TGTGCCAGCAGCTTAAGTGACAGGGTCGAAAAACTGTTTTTT
abundance: NA
d_gene: TRBD1
v_gene: TRBV11-2
j_gene: TRBJ1-4
len: 14

CDR3aa: CASSYFDSGTNEQFF
CDR3nt: TGTGCCAGCTCCTACTTCGACAGTGGGACCAATGAGCAGTTCTTC
abundance: NA
d_gene: NA
v_gene: TRBV28
j_gene: TRBJ2-1
len: 15

CDR3aa: CASSDQGGVGEQYF
CDR3nt: TGTGCCAGCAGTGACCAAGGGGGAGTCGGCGAGCAGTACTTC
abundance: NA
d_gene: NA
v_gene: TRBV2
j_gene: TRBJ2-7
len: 14

CDR3aa: CASSLTGWSNQPQHF
CDR3nt: TGTGCCAGCAGTTTAACGGGGTGGAGCAATCAGCCCCAGCATTTT
abundance: many
d_gene: NA
v_gene: TRBV27
j_gene: TRBJ1-5
len: 15

CDR3aa: CSAKIPGLAGRAYEQYF
CDR3nt: TGCAGTGCCAAAATCCCGGGACTAGCGGGACGTGCCTACGAGCAGTACTTC
abundance: few
d_gene: TRBD2
v_gene: TRBV20-1
j_gene: TRBJ2-7
len: 17

CDR3aa: CASSTTRPRPQYF
CDR3nt: TGTGCCAGCAGCACCACTAGACCTCGCCCGCAGTATTTT
abundance: many
d_gene: NA
v_gene: TRBV25-1
j_gene: TRBJ2-3
len: 13

CDR3aa: CGRTSGRMGNEQYF
CDR3nt: TGTGGCAGGACTAGCGGGAGGATGGGGAACGAGCAGTACTTC
abundance: NA
d_gene: TRBD2
v_gene: TRBV7-2
j_gene: TRBJ2-7
len: 14

CDR3aa: CSARRGSEVTEAFF
CDR3nt: TGCAGTGCTAGACGAGGGTCAGAAGTGACTGAAGCTTTCTTT
abundance: many
d_gene: NA
v_gene: TRBV20-1
j_gene: TRBJ1-1
len: 14

CDR3aa: CSASDRVETQYF
CDR3nt: TGCAGTGCTAGTGACAGGGTTGAGACTCAGTACTTC
abundance: few
d_gene: TRBD1
v_gene: TRBV20-1
j_gene: TRBJ2-4
len: 12

CDR3aa: CASSVGQGMQFF
CDR3nt: TGTGCCAGCAGTGTTGGACAGGGGATGCAGTTCTTC
abundance: once
d_gene: TRBD1
v_gene: TRBV6-6
j_gene: TRBJ2-1
len: 12

CDR3aa: CATSESGGNEQFF
CDR3nt: TGTGCCACCAGCGAAAGTGGGGGCAATGAGCAGTTCTTC
abundance: few
d_gene: NA
v_gene: TRBV15
j_gene: TRBJ2-1
len: 13

CDR3aa: CASSLIVNTEAFF
CDR3nt: TGTGCCAGCAGCCTTATAGTGAACACTGAAGCTTTCTTT
abundance: many
d_gene: NA
v_gene: TRBV6-2/TRBV6-3
j_gene: TRBJ1-1
len: 13

CDR3aa: CASSFQAGTEQYF
CDR3nt: TGTGCCAGCAGCTTTCAAGCGGGAACCGAGCAGTACTTC
abundance: NA
d_gene: TRBD2
v_gene: TRBV7-2
j_gene: TRBJ2-7
len: 13

CDR3aa: CATREAVSYGYTF
CDR3nt: TGTGCCACCAGAGAGGCGGTCAGCTATGGCTACACCTTC
abundance: NA
d_gene: NA
v_gene: TRBV15
j_gene: TRBJ1-2
len: 13